A selection of T cell receptor beta chains follows, all from one sample in a study of blood T cell repertoires in COVID-19. This table comes from immunoSEQ multiplex PCR, and its TCRdb copy is limited to in-frame clones, with some not included. Of some 180,000 clones listed, about 86% are singletons. The source material was peripheral blood. All receptors derive from a woman in her 70s who had recovered from COVID-19. CDR3s include the opening cysteine and the closing phenylalanine or tryptophan. Fields, in order: D gene, V gene, clone size, J gene, CDR3 protein, CDR3 DNA. The D gene is left open where the match is weak. Expanded clones are given a class, and other clones once, few, many or no size at all.

d_gene: -; v_gene: TRBV7-6; abundance: once; j_gene: TRBJ1-5; CDR3aa: CASSLGGNNQPQHF; CDR3nt: TGTGCCAGCAGCTTGGGGGGTAACAATCAGCCCCAGCATTTT
d_gene: -; v_gene: TRBV6-5; abundance: -; j_gene: TRBJ1-5; CDR3aa: CASSYSEASNQPQHF; CDR3nt: TGTGCCAGCAGTTACTCAGAGGCGAGCAATCAGCCCCAGCATTTT
d_gene: -; v_gene: TRBV27; abundance: -; j_gene: TRBJ2-1; CDR3aa: CASSPRGSVPGDNEQFF; CDR3nt: TGTGCCAGCAGCCCTCGGGGTAGCGTTCCCGGTGACAATGAGCAGTTCTTC
d_gene: TRBD2; v_gene: TRBV5-1; abundance: -; j_gene: TRBJ2-1; CDR3aa: CASSWGSGKGDEQFF; CDR3nt: TGCGCCAGCAGCTGGGGGAGCGGGAAGGGCGATGAGCAGTTCTTC
d_gene: TRBD1; v_gene: TRBV7-9; abundance: -; j_gene: TRBJ1-4; CDR3aa: CASSSTGGRSTNEKLFF; CDR3nt: TGTGCCAGCAGCTCAACAGGGGGCCGCTCAACTAATGAAAAACTGTTTTTT
d_gene: -; v_gene: TRBV18; abundance: -; j_gene: TRBJ1-1; CDR3aa: CASSPPIGMNTEAFF; CDR3nt: TGTGCCAGCTCACCACCGATCGGGATGAACACTGAAGCTTTCTTT
d_gene: -; v_gene: TRBV7-9; abundance: once; j_gene: TRBJ1-2; CDR3aa: CASSLVPTQGNYGYTF; CDR3nt: TGTGCCAGCAGCTTAGTACCAACACAGGGCAACTATGGCTACACCTTC
d_gene: -; v_gene: TRBV5-5; abundance: -; j_gene: TRBJ1-5; CDR3aa: CASSLQGGNNQPQHF; CDR3nt: TGTGCCAGCAGCTTACAGGGTGGGAACAATCAGCCCCAGCATTTT
d_gene: TRBD1; v_gene: TRBV27; abundance: -; j_gene: TRBJ1-5; CDR3aa: CASSHNQGETTTQHF; CDR3nt: TGTGCCAGCAGCCACAACCAGGGGGAAACCACCACCCAGCATTTT
d_gene: TRBD2; v_gene: TRBV7-8; abundance: -; j_gene: TRBJ2-1; CDR3aa: CASSPRGAGGDNEQFF; CDR3nt: TGTGCCAGCAGCCCAAGGGGTGCGGGAGGGGACAATGAGCAGTTCTTC
d_gene: TRBD2; v_gene: TRBV28; abundance: -; j_gene: TRBJ2-5; CDR3aa: CASGASGIGGETQYF; CDR3nt: TGTGCCAGCGGTGCTAGCGGGATTGGGGGGGAGACCCAGTACTTC
d_gene: TRBD1; v_gene: TRBV7-2; abundance: -; j_gene: TRBJ2-3; CDR3aa: CASSLGPGGDTQYF; CDR3nt: TGTGCCAGCAGCTTAGGCCCAGGGGGTGATACGCAGTATTTT
d_gene: TRBD2; v_gene: TRBV4-2; abundance: -; j_gene: TRBJ2-7; CDR3aa: CASSQVAGGQSYEQYF; CDR3nt: TGTGCCAGCAGCCAAGTGGCGGGAGGGCAATCCTACGAGCAGTACTTC
d_gene: -; v_gene: TRBV28; abundance: -; j_gene: TRBJ2-3; CDR3aa: CASRTHHGTPQHETPWSTDTQYF; CDR3nt: TGTGCCAGCAGAACGCACCACGGGACACCTCAACACGAAACTCCCTGGAGCACAGATACGCAGTATTTT
d_gene: -; v_gene: TRBV5-1; abundance: -; j_gene: TRBJ2-1; CDR3aa: CASSLGPPRAHRHNEQFF; CDR3nt: TGCGCCAGCAGCTTGGGACCCCCCAGGGCTCATCGGCACAATGAGCAGTTCTTC
d_gene: TRBD2; v_gene: TRBV7-9; abundance: once; j_gene: TRBJ2-3; CDR3aa: CAYPPWVAGGLDTQYF; CDR3nt: TGTGCCTACCCGCCTTGGGTAGCGGGAGGGCTGGATACGCAGTATTTT
d_gene: -; v_gene: TRBV6-4; abundance: -; j_gene: TRBJ2-2; CDR3aa: CASSERDTGELFF; CDR3nt: TGTGCCAGCAGTGAGCGGGACACCGGGGAGCTGTTTTTT
d_gene: TRBD1; v_gene: TRBV18; abundance: -; j_gene: TRBJ1-1; CDR3aa: CASSEGTGLRIAFF; CDR3nt: TGTGCCAGCTCGGAAGGGACAGGCCTTAGAATAGCTTTCTTT
d_gene: -; v_gene: TRBV6-6; abundance: -; j_gene: TRBJ1-3; CDR3aa: CASSYPGLSGNTIYF; CDR3nt: TGTGCCAGCAGTTATCCTGGGCTCTCTGGAAACACCATATATTTT
d_gene: TRBD1; v_gene: TRBV6-5; abundance: -; j_gene: TRBJ1-2; CDR3aa: CASSYGSQGADGGYTF; CDR3nt: TGTGCCAGCAGTTACGGGTCACAGGGGGCGGATGGGGGCTACACCTTC
d_gene: -; v_gene: TRBV5-1; abundance: -; j_gene: TRBJ2-7; CDR3aa: CASSLAFSQAYEQYF; CDR3nt: TGCGCCAGCAGCTTGGCGTTTTCGCAGGCCTACGAGCAGTACTTC
d_gene: -; v_gene: TRBV7-3; abundance: -; j_gene: TRBJ1-1; CDR3aa: CASSSPGANTEAFF; CDR3nt: TGTGCCAGCAGCTCCCCGGGAGCGAACACTGAAGCTTTCTTT
d_gene: TRBD1; v_gene: TRBV28; abundance: once; j_gene: TRBJ1-2; CDR3aa: CASTPNPGQALYGYTF; CDR3nt: TGTGCCAGCACCCCAAACCCCGGACAGGCCCTCTATGGCTACACCTTC
d_gene: TRBD2; v_gene: TRBV24-1; abundance: -; j_gene: TRBJ2-1; CDR3aa: CATSDPRGGGNEQFF; CDR3nt: TGTGCCACCAGTGATCCCCGGGGGGGAGGAAATGAGCAGTTCTTC
d_gene: -; v_gene: TRBV4-1; abundance: -; j_gene: TRBJ1-2; CDR3aa: CASSPNREVVYGYTF; CDR3nt: TGCGCCAGCAGCCCTAACAGGGAAGTTGTCTATGGCTACACCTTC
d_gene: -; v_gene: TRBV5-1; abundance: once; j_gene: TRBJ2-5; CDR3aa: CASSAPGTQYF; CDR3nt: TGCGCCAGCAGCGCCCCGGGGACCCAGTACTTC
d_gene: TRBD1; v_gene: TRBV12-5; abundance: -; j_gene: TRBJ1-2; CDR3aa: CASGWTGQGRAYGYTF; CDR3nt: TGTGCTAGTGGTTGGACCGGACAGGGTCGTGCCTATGGCTACACCTTC
d_gene: -; v_gene: TRBV11-2; abundance: many; j_gene: TRBJ1-1; CDR3aa: CASSLGAGENTEAFF; CDR3nt: TGTGCCAGCAGCTTAGGTGCGGGGGAGAACACTGAAGCTTTCTTT
d_gene: TRBD1; v_gene: TRBV30; abundance: -; j_gene: TRBJ1-4; CDR3aa: CAWSVDRGNEKLFF; CDR3nt: TGTGCCTGGAGTGTAGACAGGGGTAATGAAAAACTGTTTTTT
d_gene: -; v_gene: TRBV19; abundance: -; j_gene: TRBJ2-5; CDR3aa: CASSKVGGETQYF; CDR3nt: TGTGCCAGTAGTAAAGTAGGAGGGGAGACCCAGTACTTC
d_gene: TRBD1; v_gene: TRBV5-1; abundance: -; j_gene: TRBJ2-7; CDR3aa: CASSSSGTGGDEQYF; CDR3nt: TGCGCCAGCAGCTCATCCGGGACAGGGGGCGACGAGCAGTACTTC
d_gene: -; v_gene: TRBV14; abundance: -; j_gene: TRBJ1-5; CDR3aa: CASSQAVGQPQHF; CDR3nt: TGTGCCAGCAGCCAAGCGGTTGGTCAGCCCCAGCATTTT
d_gene: TRBD1; v_gene: TRBV5-4; abundance: -; j_gene: TRBJ2-1; CDR3aa: CASSSPGTGLNEQFF; CDR3nt: TGTGCCAGCAGCTCCCCCGGGACAGGGCTTAATGAGCAGTTCTTC
d_gene: -; v_gene: TRBV28; abundance: -; j_gene: TRBJ1-4; CDR3aa: CASGSNEKLFF; CDR3nt: TGTGCCAGCGGCAGTAATGAAAAACTGTTTTTT
d_gene: -; v_gene: TRBV3-1/TRBV3-2; abundance: -; j_gene: TRBJ2-1; CDR3aa: CASSQGRGGGYNEQFF; CDR3nt: TGTGCCAGCAGTCAAGGGCGGGGCGGAGGGTACAATGAGCAGTTCTTC
d_gene: TRBD2; v_gene: TRBV2; abundance: -; j_gene: TRBJ2-2; CDR3aa: CASRSGGDRTGELFF; CDR3nt: TGTGCCAGCAGGTCGGGGGGGGACCGTACCGGGGAGCTGTTTTTT
d_gene: -; v_gene: TRBV7-8; abundance: -; j_gene: TRBJ2-7; CDR3aa: CASSGGGLSYEQYF; CDR3nt: TGTGCCAGCAGCGGGGGGGGGCTTTCCTACGAGCAGTACTTC
d_gene: TRBD1; v_gene: TRBV5-1; abundance: -; j_gene: TRBJ2-5; CDR3aa: CASSLGGPGTEGETQYF; CDR3nt: TGCGCCAGCAGCTTGGGGGGGCCCGGGACAGAGGGCGAGACCCAGTACTTC
d_gene: -; v_gene: TRBV10-3; abundance: -; j_gene: TRBJ2-3; CDR3aa: CAISESGQVRTDTQYF; CDR3nt: TGTGCCATCAGTGAGTCTGGTCAGGTCCGCACAGATACGCAGTATTTT
d_gene: TRBD2; v_gene: TRBV5-1; abundance: -; j_gene: TRBJ2-1; CDR3aa: CASSAEPGTRRGFF; CDR3nt: TGCGCCAGCAGCGCAGAGCCTGGGACTAGGCGGGGGTTCTTC
d_gene: TRBD2; v_gene: TRBV7-2; abundance: -; j_gene: TRBJ2-1; CDR3aa: CASSLEAQRELSYNEQFF; CDR3nt: TGTGCCAGCAGCTTAGAGGCCCAGCGGGAGTTATCCTACAATGAGCAGTTCTTC
d_gene: TRBD1; v_gene: TRBV7-3; abundance: -; j_gene: TRBJ1-1; CDR3aa: CASSPTGGDTEAFF; CDR3nt: TGTGCCAGCAGCCCGACAGGGGGGGACACTGAAGCTTTCTTT
d_gene: -; v_gene: TRBV7-2; abundance: few; j_gene: TRBJ2-1; CDR3aa: CASSLDWDFGDGEQFF; CDR3nt: TGTGCCAGCAGCTTAGATTGGGACTTTGGCGACGGTGAGCAGTTCTTC
d_gene: -; v_gene: TRBV27; abundance: -; j_gene: TRBJ2-7; CDR3aa: CASTRGAGTPTYEQYF; CDR3nt: TGTGCCAGCACACGGGGGGCCGGGACACCCACCTACGAGCAGTACTTC
d_gene: TRBD1; v_gene: TRBV4-1; abundance: -; j_gene: TRBJ1-3; CDR3aa: CASSRGQGAGGNTIYF; CDR3nt: TGCGCCAGCAGCCGGGGACAGGGGGCGGGAGGAAACACCATATATTTT
d_gene: -; v_gene: TRBV11-2; abundance: -; j_gene: TRBJ2-1; CDR3aa: CASSLTPGTGNEQFF; CDR3nt: TGTGCCAGCAGCTTAACCCCGGGGACTGGGAATGAGCAGTTCTTC